Following are 9 T cell receptor beta chains from one sample sequenced in a study of OX40 agonist ivuxolimab in advanced cancers. TCRdb keeps only in-frame clones here, not all; method: immunoSEQ multiplex PCR. Among roughly 65,000 clones listed, approximately 89% were seen once. Sequences were derived from CD4+ or CD8+ T cells sorted from blood, sampled in a trial of the OX40 agonist ivuxolimab. These receptors originate from an adult with an advanced solid tumor such as melanoma, head and neck, liver or kidney cancer.

This clone was counted a single time. The rearrangement uses TRBV5-1 and TRBJ1-4; D remains unclear. Trimming took 0 bases from V and 7 from J, leaving 16 bases between them. There are 16 residues in the CDR3. CDR1 is SGHRS, CDR2 YFSETQ, per germline. CDR3 residues: CASSLALVDWGEKLFF. The CDR3 DNA is TGCGCCAGCAGCTTGGCGCTCGTGGATTGGGGTGAAAAACTGTTTTTT.

The genes are TRBV7-2 and TRBJ2-7; TRBD2 agrees at 12 bases. V trimming: 5 bases; J trimming: 4 bases; junction bases outside the gene matches: 6. The CDR3 totals 15 residues. The germline V gene has CDR1 SGHTA and CDR2 FQGNSA. Written as DNA, the CDR3 is TGTGCCAGCAGCAGGACTAGCGGGAACACTTACGAGCAGTACTTC. This encodes CASSRTSGNTYEQYF. The full variable domain, its missing parts supplied by reference TRBV7-2 and TRBJ2-7, is GAGVSQSPSNKVTEKGKDVELRCDPISGHTALYWYRQSLGQGLEFLIYFQGNSAPDKSGLPSDRFSAERTGGSVSTLTIQRTQQEDSAVYLCASSRTSGNTYEQYFGPGTRLTVT.

The chain joins TRBV5-1 to TRBJ1-3; the D gene is possibly TRBD1 (5 bases). The germline CDR1 and CDR2 sequences are SGHRS and YFSETQ. The CDR3 loop spans 13 amino acids. The ends were cut back, 3 bases at V and 1 base at J, with 5 bases in the middle. CDR3 in amino acids: CASSSGSGNTIYF. The CDR3 nucleotides are TGCGCCAGCAGCTCAGGGTCTGGAAACACCATATATTTT.

The chain links TRBV9 to TRBJ1-1; no clear D gene. The V end lost 0 bases, the J end lost 1 base, and 4 bases lay between the germline ends. CDR1 is SGDLS and CDR2 is YYNGEE in the germline V gene. The CDR3 extends over 13 amino acids. As DNA, the CDR3 is TGTGCCAGCAGCGTAGCAGGGAACACTGAAGCTTTCTTT. It translates to CASSVAGNTEAFF.

The chain couples TRBV6-1 to TRBJ2-4; TRBD2 agrees at 9 bases. Germline values: CDR1 MNHNS, CDR2 SASEGT. The CDR3 covers 16 residues. After removal of 3 bases from V and 5 bases from J, the junction contained 8 bases not matched to a gene. This CDR3 reads CASSEHFVAGENIQYF. CDR3 in DNA: TGTGCCAGCAGTGAGCATTTTGTAGCGGGAGAAAACATTCAGTACTTC.

The chain employs TRBV19 and TRBJ1-1, with unresolved D. Trimming left V 7 bases short and J 2 bases short, with 20 bases between. The CDR3 contains 16 residues. The V gene's germline CDR1 is LNHDA and CDR2 SQIVND (reference sequence). CDR3 DNA: TGTGCCAGTAAGATCCACGGTTCTACAGCCAACACTGAAGCTTTCTTT. Translated, it gives CASKIHGSTANTEAFF.

The chain links TRBV28 to TRBJ2-1; 9 bases map to TRBD1. The germline CDR1 and CDR2 sequences are MDHEN and SYDVKM. This CDR3 contains 14 residues. V trimming: 5 bases; J trimming: 9 bases; junction bases outside the gene matches: 8. The DNA of the CDR3 is TGTGCCAGCAGTCCCGGGACAGGGTTTGCTGAGCAGTTCTTC. Translating gives CASSPGTGFAEQFF.

This chain connects TRBV19 to TRBJ1-1; D perhaps matches TRBD1 (6 bases). The CDR3 spans 15 residues. Germline V gene data show CDR1 as LNHDA and CDR2 as SQIVND (reference sequence). V was shortened by 1 base and J by 4 bases, with 13 bases between the two germline ends. CDR3 in DNA: TGTGCCAGTAGTATAGTCGGGACAACGGGCACTGAAGCTTTCTTT. Protein product: CASSIVGTTGTEAFF.

V is TRBV11-3 and J is TRBJ2-7, with D perhaps TRBD1 (5 bases). V dropped 2 bases and J dropped 4 bases, with 9 bases sitting between them. The germline V gene has CDR1 SGHNT and CDR2 YENEEA. The CDR3 is made up of 13 amino acids. In DNA form, the CDR3 reads TGTGCCAGCAGCTTAATTTCAGGGTACGAGCAGTACTTC. As protein: CASSLISGYEQYF.